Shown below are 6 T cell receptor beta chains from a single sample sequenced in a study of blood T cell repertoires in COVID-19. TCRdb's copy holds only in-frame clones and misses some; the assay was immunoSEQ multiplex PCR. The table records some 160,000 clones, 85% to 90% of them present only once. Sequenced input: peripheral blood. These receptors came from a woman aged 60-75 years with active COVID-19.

The CDR3 loop is CASSQDLVGGLTNEKLFF. CDR3 sequence (DNA): TGCGCCAGCAGCCAAGATTTAGTCGGGGGGCTAACTAATGAAAAACTGTTTTTT. This chain links TRBV4-3 with TRBJ1-4; D is possibly TRBD1 (6 bases). Trimming removed 0 bases from V and 1 base from J, with 15 bases in between. CDR1 and CDR2 from the germline V gene are LGHNA and YSLEER. The CDR3 is 18 amino acids.

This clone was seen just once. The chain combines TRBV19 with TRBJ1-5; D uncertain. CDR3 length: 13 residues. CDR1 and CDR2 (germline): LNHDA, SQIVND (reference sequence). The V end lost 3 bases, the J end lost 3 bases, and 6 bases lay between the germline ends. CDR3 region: CASSIRDNQPQHF. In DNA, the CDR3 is TGTGCCAGTAGTATTCGGGACAATCAGCCCCAGCATTTT.

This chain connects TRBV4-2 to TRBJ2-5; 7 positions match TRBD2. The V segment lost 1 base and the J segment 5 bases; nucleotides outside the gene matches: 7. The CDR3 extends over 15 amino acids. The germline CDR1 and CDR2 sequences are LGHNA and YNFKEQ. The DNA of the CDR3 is TGTGCCAGCAGCCAAGTAGGGACCGGGGGGGAGACCCAGTACTTC. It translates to CASSQVGTGGETQYF.

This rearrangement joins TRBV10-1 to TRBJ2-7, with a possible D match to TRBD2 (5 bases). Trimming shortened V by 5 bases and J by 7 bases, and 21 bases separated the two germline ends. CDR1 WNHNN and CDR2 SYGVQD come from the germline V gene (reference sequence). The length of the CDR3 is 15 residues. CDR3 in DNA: TGCGCCAGCAGTACCGATAGACGGATTTCGGGAGAGCAGTACTTC. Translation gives CASSTDRRISGEQYF.

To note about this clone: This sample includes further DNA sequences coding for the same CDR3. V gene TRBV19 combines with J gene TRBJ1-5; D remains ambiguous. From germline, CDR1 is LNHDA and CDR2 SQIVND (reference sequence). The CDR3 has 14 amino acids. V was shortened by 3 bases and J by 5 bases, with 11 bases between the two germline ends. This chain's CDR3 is CASSIWTGDQPQHF. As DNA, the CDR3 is TGTGCCAGTAGTATCTGGACGGGAGATCAGCCCCAGCATTTT.

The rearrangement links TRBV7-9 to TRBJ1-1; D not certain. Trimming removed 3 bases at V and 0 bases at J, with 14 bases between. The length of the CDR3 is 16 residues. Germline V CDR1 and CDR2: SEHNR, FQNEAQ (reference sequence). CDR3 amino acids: CASSFPPNSLNTEAFF. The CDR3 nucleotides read TGTGCCAGCAGCTTCCCCCCAAACAGTTTGAACACTGAAGCTTTCTTT.